This T cell receptor (beta chain) derives from a study of CD8+ T cells in alopecia areata. Study conclusions and caveats: Greater clonality was observed in lesional scalp samples, especially alopecia totalis/universalis, versus normal scalp. Tissue-resident alphabeta T cells belonging to normal skin likewise get sequenced within scalp specimens. In patients, TCRs were shared less clearly than in mice, and HLA may possibly be involved.

The CDR3 has 14 residues. CDR1 is MGHDK and CDR2 is SYGVNS in the germline V gene. V shed 3 bases and J 6 bases; nucleotides not matched to a gene: 7. Sorting of PBMCs yielded the CD4+ and CD8+ T cells. Sequencing templates came from extracted RNA that was reverse transcribed into cDNA. Assay: immunoSEQ multiplex PCR; the TCRdb copy retains only in-frame clones and omits some. The table shows roughly 180,000 clones, with around 63% occurring only once. In the case of this clone: Its specificity is unknown.

Sequences were derived from CD4+ T cells sorted from blood, sampled at week 0. The receptor was isolated from a human donor with alopecia areata. V and J are TRBV25-1 and TRBJ1-2, with 7 bases matching TRBD1. In DNA form, the CDR3 reads TGTGCCAGCAGTGACCAGACAGGGAGGAATGGCTACACCTTC. Its protein is CASSDQTGRNGYTF.